The sequence of this T cell receptor beta chain was determined in a study of cytomegalovirus exposure and HLA in healthy donors. Whole-study results and caveats: Presence/absence comparisons presumed near-even sequencing depth among donors.

Participants comprised healthy donors of bone marrow. Donors showed nominal health when sampled, although they likely had unrecorded immune exposures. Worth noting for this clone: Its antigen remains unknown.

Researchers ran the PCR with 60 Vbeta and 13 Jbeta primers. Sequenced by immunoSEQ multiplex PCR; TCRdb stores in-frame clones only, minus some. The profile covers around 130,000 clones, with around 8.5% appearing a single time and about 5.5% taken by the ten largest. Trimming shortened V by 3 bases and J by 6 bases, and 17 bases separated the two germline ends. Looked up from germline, CDR1 is LNHDA and CDR2 is SQIVND (reference sequence). The CDR3 runs 15 residues. The rearrangement joins TRBV19 to TRBJ1-2; D is perhaps TRBD1 (5 bases). This receptor was obtained from a man aged 35 to 55 in good health and CMV-seronegative. Sequenced: PBMCs. The CDR3 DNA follows: TGTGCCAGTAGTATTGAAGGCAGGGAGGGGCATGGCTACACCTTC. This sequence encodes CASSIEGREGHGYTF.